One T cell receptor beta chain is described in this entry. What it binds is not known. The primer mix had 60 Vbeta and 13 Jbeta primers. Clones were sequenced by immunoSEQ multiplex PCR, and TCRdb holds only the in-frame ones, with some missing. This repertoire includes about 130,000 clones. This entry belongs to a study of cytomegalovirus exposure and HLA in healthy donors. Study findings and constraints: An observed cluster of highly shared sequence variants was recorded as a likely sequencing artifact. Reportedly, a later analysis found an Asian-associated ancestry cluster had fewer N-insertions than the roughly 700-donor mean. Reports state that TCR beta sequences accurately predicted most subjects' HLA-A and HLA-B alleles. Many donors shared some public TCRs, even though most TCR sequences were rare.

The source is a woman aged 40 to 55 in good health and CMV-seropositive. Sample: PBMCs.

Here the CDR3 DNA reads TGTGCCAGTAGTATAGATCGGAGCGGAGCCTACGAGCAGTACTTC. Its translation: CASSIDRSGAYEQYF. This sequence joins TRBV19 and TRBJ2-7; possible D gene TRBD2, 5 bases. This CDR3 has 15 amino acids. The V end lost 0 bases, the J end lost 2 bases, and 11 bases lay between the germline ends. CDR1 LNHDA and CDR2 SQIVND come from the germline V gene (reference sequence).